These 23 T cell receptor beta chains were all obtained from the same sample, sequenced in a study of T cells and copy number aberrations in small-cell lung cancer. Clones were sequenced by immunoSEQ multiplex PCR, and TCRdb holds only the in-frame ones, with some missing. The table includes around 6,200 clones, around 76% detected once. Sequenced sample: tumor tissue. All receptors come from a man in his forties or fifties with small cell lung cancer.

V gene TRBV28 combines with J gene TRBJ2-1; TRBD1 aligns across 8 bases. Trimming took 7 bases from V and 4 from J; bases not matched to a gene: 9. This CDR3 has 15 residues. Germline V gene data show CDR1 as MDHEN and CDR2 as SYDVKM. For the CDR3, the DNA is TGTGCCAGCATTGGGGGGACAGGAAATTACAATGAGCAGTTCTTC. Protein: CASIGGTGNYNEQFF.

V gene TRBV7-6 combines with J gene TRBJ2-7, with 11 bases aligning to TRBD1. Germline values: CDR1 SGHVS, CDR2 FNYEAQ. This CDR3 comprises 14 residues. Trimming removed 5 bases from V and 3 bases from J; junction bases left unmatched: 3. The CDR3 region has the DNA TGTGCCAGCAGCGACGGGACAGGGGGCTACGAGCAGTACTTC. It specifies CASSDGTGGYEQYF.

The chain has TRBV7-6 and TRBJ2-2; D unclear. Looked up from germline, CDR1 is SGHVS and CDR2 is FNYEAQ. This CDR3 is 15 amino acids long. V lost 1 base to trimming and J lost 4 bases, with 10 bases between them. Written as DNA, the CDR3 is TGTGCCAGCAGCTTAGGGGGTTCTCGCACCGGGGAGCTGTTTTTT. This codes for CASSLGGSRTGELFF.

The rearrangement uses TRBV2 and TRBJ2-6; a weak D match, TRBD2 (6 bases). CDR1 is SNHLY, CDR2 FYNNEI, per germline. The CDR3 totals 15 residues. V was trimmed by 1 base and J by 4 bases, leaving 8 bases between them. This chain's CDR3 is CASSEGRVGANVLTF. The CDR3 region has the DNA TGTGCCAGCAGTGAAGGGAGGGTCGGGGCCAACGTCCTGACTTTC.

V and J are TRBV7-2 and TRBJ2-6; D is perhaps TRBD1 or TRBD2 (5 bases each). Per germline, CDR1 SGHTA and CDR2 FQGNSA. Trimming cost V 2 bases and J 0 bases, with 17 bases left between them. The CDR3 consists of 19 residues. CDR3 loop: CASSLSRGRLLSGANVLTF. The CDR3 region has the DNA TGTGCCAGCAGCTTAAGTAGGGGACGTCTCCTCTCTGGGGCCAACGTCCTGACTTTC.

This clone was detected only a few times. Here the CDR3 DNA reads TGTGCCAGCAGCCAGCGAAGGGGTTTGGTGGAAAAACTGTTTTTT. The encoded protein is CASSQRRGLVEKLFF. The V call is TRBV7-9, the J call TRBJ1-4; D is possibly TRBD1 (5 bases). The V gene lost 5 bases and the J gene lost 8 bases, with 18 bases spanning the gap. Germline values: CDR1 SEHNR, CDR2 FQNEAQ (reference sequence). CDR3 length: 15 residues.

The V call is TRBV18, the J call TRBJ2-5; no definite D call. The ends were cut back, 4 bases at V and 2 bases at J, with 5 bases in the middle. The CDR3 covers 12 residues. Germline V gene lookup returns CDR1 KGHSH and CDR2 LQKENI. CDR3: CASSREQETQYF. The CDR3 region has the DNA TGTGCCAGCTCACGTGAACAAGAGACCCAGTACTTC. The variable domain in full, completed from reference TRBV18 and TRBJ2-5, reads NAGVMQNPRHLVRRRGQEARLRCSPMKGHSHVYWYRQLPEEGLKFMVYLQKENIIDESGMPKERFSAEFPKEGPSILRIQQVVRGDSAAYFCASSREQETQYFGPGTRLLVL.

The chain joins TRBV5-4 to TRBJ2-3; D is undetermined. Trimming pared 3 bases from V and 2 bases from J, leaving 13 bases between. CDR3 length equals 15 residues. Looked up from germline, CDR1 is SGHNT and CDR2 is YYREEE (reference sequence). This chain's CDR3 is CASSSSLGFTDTQYF. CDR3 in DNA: TGTGCCAGCAGCTCCAGTTTAGGGTTCACAGATACGCAGTATTTT.

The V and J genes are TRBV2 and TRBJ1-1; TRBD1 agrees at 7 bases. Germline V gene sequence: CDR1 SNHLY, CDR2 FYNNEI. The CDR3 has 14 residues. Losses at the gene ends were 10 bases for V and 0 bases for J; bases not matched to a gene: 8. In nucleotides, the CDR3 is TGTGCCACGCAGACAGGGAGGTTGAACACTGAAGCTTTCTTT. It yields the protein CATQTGRLNTEAFF.

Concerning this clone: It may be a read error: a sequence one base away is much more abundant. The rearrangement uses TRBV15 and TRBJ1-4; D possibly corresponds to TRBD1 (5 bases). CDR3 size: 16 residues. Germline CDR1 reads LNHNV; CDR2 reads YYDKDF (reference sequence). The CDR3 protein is CAISRQREGLNEKLFF. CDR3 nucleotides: TGTGCCATCAGCAGGCAGAGGGAGGGGCTCAATGAAAAACTGTTTTTT.

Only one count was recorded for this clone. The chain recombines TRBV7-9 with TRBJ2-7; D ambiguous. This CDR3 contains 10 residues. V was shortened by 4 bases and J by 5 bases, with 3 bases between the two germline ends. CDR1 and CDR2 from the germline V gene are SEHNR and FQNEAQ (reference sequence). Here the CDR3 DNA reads TGTGCCAGCAGCTCAGACGAGCAGTACTTC. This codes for CASSSDEQYF.

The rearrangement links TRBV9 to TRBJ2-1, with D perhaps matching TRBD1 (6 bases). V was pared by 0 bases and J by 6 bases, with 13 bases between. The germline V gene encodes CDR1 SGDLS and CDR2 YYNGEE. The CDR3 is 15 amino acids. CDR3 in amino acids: CASSVGGTPVNEQFF. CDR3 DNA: TGTGCCAGCAGCGTAGGAGGGACACCCGTCAATGAGCAGTTCTTC.

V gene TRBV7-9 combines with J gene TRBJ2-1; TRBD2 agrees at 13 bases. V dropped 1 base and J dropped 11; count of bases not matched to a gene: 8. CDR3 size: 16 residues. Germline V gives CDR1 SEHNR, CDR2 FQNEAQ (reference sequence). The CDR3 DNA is TGTGCCAGCAGCTTAGAAACTAGCGGGGGGGGTTGGAAGCAGTTCTTC. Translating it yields CASSLETSGGGWKQFF.

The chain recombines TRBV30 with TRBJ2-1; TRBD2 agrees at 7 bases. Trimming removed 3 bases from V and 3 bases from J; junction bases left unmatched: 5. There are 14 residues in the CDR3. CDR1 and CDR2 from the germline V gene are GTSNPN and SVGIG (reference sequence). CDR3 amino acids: CAWRSGRVYNEQFF. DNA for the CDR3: TGTGCCTGGAGGTCGGGGAGGGTCTACAATGAGCAGTTCTTC.

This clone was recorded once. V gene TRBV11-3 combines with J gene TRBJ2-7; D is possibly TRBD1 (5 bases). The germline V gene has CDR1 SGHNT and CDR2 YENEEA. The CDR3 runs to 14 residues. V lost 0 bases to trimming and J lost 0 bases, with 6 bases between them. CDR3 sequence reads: CASSLDRDSYEQYF. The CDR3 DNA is TGTGCCAGCAGCTTAGACAGGGACTCCTACGAGCAGTACTTC.

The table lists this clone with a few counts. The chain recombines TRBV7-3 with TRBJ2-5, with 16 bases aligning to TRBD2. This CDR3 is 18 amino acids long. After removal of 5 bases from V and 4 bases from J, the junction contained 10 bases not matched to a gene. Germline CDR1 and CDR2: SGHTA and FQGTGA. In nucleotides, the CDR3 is TGTGCCAGCAGCCCCGGGACTAGCGGGAGGGCCCGAGGAGAGACCCAGTACTTC. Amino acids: CASSPGTSGRARGETQYF.

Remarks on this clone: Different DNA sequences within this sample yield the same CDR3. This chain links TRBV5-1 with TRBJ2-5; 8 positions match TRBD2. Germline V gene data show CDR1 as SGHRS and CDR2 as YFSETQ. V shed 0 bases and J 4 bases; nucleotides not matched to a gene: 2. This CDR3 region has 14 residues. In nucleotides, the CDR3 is TGCGCCAGCAGCTTGGGGCTAGCGGGAGAGACCCAGTACTTC. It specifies CASSLGLAGETQYF. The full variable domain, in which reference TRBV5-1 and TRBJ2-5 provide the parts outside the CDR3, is KAGVTQTPRYLIKTRGQQVTLSCSPISGHRSVSWYQQTPGQGLQFLFEYFSETQRNKGNFPGRFSGRQFSNSRSEMNVSTLELGDSALYLCASSLGLAGETQYFGPGTRLLVL.

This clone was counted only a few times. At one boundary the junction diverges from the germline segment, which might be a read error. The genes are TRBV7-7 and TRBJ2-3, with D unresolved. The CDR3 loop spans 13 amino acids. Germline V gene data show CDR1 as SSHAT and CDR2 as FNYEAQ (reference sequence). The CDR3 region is CASSQESTDTQYF. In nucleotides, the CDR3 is TGTGCTAGCAGCCAGGAGAGTACAGATACGCAGTATTTT.

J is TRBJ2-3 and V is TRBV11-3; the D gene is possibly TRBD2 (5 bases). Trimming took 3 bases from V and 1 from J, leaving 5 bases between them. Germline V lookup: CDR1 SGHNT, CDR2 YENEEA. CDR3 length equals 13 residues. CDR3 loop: CASSFGGTDTQYF. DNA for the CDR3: TGTGCCAGCAGCTTCGGGGGCACAGATACGCAGTATTTT.

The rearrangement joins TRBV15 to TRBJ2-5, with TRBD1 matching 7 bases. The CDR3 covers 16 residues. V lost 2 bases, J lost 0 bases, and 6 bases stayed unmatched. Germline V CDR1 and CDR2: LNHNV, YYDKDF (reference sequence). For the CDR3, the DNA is TGTGCCACCAGCAGATACGGACAGGCCTACCAAGAGACCCAGTACTTC. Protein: CATSRYGQAYQETQYF. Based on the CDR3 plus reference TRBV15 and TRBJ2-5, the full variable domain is DAMVIQNPRYQVTQFGKPVTLSCSQTLNHNVMYWYQQKSSQAPKLLFHYYDKDFNNEADTPDNFQSRRPNTSFCFLDIRSPGLGDTAMYLCATSRYGQAYQETQYFGPGTRLLVL.

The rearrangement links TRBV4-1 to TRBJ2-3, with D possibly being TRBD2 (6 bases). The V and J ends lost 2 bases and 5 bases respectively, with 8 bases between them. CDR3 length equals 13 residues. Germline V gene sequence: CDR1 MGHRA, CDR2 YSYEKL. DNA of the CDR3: TGCGCCAGCAGCCAACTGACTAGAGATACGCAGTATTTT. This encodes CASSQLTRDTQYF.

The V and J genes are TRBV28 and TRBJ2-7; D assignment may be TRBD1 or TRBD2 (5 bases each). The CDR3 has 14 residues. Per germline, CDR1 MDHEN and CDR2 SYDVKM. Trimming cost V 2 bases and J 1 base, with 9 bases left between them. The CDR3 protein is CASSLEGFSYEQYF. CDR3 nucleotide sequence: TGTGCCAGCAGTTTAGAGGGGTTTTCCTACGAGCAGTACTTC.

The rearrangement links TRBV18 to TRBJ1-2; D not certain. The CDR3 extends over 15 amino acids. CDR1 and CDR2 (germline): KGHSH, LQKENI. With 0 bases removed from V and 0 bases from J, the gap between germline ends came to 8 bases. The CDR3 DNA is TGTGCCAGCTCACCACCGGGCAGAGCTAACTATGGCTACACCTTC. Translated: CASSPPGRANYGYTF.